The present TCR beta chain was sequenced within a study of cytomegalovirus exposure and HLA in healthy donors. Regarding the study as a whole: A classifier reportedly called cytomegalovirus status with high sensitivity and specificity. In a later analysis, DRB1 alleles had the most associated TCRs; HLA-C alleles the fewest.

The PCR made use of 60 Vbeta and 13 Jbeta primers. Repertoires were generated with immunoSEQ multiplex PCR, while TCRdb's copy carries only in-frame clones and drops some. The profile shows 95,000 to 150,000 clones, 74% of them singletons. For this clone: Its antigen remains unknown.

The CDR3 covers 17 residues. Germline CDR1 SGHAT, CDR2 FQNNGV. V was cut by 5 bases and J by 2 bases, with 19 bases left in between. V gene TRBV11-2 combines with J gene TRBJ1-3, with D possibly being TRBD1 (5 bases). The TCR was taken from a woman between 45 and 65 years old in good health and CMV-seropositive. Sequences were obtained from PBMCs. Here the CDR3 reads CASSPRGHGLTGNTIYF. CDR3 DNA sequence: TGTGCCAGCAGCCCTCGCGGACATGGTCTAACTGGAAACACCATATATTTT.